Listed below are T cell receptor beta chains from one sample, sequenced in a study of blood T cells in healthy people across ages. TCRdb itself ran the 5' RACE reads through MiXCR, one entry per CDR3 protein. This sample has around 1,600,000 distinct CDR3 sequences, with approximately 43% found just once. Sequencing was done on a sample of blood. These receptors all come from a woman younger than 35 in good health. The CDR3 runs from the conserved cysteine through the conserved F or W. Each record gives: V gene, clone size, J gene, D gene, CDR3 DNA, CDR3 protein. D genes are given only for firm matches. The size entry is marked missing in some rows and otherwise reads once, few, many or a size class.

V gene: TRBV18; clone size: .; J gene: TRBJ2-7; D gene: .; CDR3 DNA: TGTGCCAGCTCACCACCGTGGACAAGGGTCCTTTACGAGCAGTACTTC; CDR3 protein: CASSPPWTRVLYEQYF
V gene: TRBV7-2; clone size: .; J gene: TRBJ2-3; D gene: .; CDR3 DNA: TGTGCCAGCACCCGCGGAGGGGGCGTCCCAGATACGCAGTATTTT; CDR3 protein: CASTRGGGVPDTQYF
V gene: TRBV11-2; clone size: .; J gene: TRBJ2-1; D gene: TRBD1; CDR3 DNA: TGTGCCAGCAGTGATTGGGCAGGGGGCGAGCAGTTCTTC; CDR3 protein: CASSDWAGGEQFF
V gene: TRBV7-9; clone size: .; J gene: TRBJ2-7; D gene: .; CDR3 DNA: TGTGCCAGCAGCCCCAAAGGTTTCGGGCTTCTGGTCAATGAGCAGTACTTC; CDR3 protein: CASSPKGFGLLVNEQYF
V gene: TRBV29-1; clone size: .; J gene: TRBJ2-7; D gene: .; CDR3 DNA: TGCAGCGTTGAGGAAGAGGCGATCCCCTACGAGCAGTACTTC; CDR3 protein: CSVEEEAIPYEQYF
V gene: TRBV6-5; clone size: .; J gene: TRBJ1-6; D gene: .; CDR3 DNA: TGTGCCAGCAACGACAGGTTTAATTCACCCCTCCACTTT; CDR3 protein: CASNDRFNSPLHF
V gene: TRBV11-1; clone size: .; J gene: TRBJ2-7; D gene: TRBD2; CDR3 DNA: TGTGCCAGCAGCTTAGAACTAGCGGAGGGGGACGAGCAGTACTTC; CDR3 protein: CASSLELAEGDEQYF
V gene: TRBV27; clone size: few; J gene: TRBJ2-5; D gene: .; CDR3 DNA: TGTGCCAGCAAATTACAGGGTTCAGAGACCCAGTACTTC; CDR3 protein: CASKLQGSETQYF
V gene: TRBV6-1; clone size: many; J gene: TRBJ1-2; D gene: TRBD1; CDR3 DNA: TGTGCCAGCAGTGGGGGACAGGGCGGCTATGGCTACACCTTC; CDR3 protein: CASSGGQGGYGYTF
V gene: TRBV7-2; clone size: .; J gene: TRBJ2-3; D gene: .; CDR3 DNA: TGTGCCAGCAGCTTACGAACTAGCCCAGATACGCAGTATTTT; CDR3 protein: CASSLRTSPDTQYF
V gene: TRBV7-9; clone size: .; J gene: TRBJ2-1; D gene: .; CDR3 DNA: TGTGCCAGCAGCTTACCCCTATCCCTAAGGGGCAATGAGCAGTTCTTC; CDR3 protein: CASSLPLSLRGNEQFF
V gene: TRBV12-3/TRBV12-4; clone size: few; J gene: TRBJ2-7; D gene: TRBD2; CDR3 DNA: TGTGCCAGCAGTCACCTAGCGGGTGCCTACGAGCAGTACTTC; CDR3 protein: CASSHLAGAYEQYF
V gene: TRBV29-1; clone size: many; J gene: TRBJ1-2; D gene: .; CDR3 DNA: TGCAGCGTTGCCTCGTGGGGGTATGGCTACACCTTC; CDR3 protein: CSVASWGYGYTF
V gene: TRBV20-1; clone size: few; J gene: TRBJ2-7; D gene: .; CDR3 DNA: TGCAGTGCTAGAGAGGCCAGGGTCTACGAGCAGTACTTC; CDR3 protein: CSAREARVYEQYF
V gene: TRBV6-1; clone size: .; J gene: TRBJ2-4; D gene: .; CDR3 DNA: TGTGCCAGCAGTATGAACATATACAAAAACATTCAGTACTTC; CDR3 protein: CASSMNIYKNIQYF
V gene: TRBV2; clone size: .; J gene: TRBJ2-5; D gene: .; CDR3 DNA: TGTGCCAGCAGTGAGGGAGAGCGGAGGATGACCCAGTACTTC; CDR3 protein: CASSEGERRMTQYF
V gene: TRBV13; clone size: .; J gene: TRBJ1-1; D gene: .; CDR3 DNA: TGTGCCAGCAGCGCACGAATGACGGAGAATACTGAAGCTTTCTTT; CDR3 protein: CASSARMTENTEAFF
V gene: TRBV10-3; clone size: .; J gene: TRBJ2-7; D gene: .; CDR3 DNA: TGTGCCATCAGTAAACAGGGTCTAGGGGCCTACGAGCAGTACTTC; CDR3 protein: CAISKQGLGAYEQYF
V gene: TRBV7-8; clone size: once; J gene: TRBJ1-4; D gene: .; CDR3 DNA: TGTGCCAGCAGCCCTGACGAGGTGGATGAAAAACTGTTTTTT; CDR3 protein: CASSPDEVDEKLFF
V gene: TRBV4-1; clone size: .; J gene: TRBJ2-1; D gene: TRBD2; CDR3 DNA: TGCGCCACCCGCGGCCTAGCGGTTTACAATGAGCAGTTCTTC; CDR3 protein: CATRGLAVYNEQFF
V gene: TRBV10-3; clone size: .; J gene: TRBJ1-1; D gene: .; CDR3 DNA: TGTGCCATCAGTGATCCGGGGTCTGCTGAAGCTTTCTTT; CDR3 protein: CAISDPGSAEAFF
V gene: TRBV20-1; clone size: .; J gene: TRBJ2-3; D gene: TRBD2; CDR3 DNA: TGCAGTGCTAGAGATCCTAGCGGGGAGGGGACTATCACAGATACGCAGTATTTT; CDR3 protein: CSARDPSGEGTITDTQYF
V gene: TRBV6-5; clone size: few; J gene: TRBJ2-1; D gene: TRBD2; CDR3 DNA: TGTGCCAGCAGTTACTTGGGGGGGACGGATTACGAGCAGTTCTTC; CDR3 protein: CASSYLGGTDYEQFF
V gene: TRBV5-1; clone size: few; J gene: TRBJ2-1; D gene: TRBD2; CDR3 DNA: TGCGCCAGCAGCTTGGCCATGGCTAGCGGGGTCAATGAGCAGTTCTTC; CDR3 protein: CASSLAMASGVNEQFF
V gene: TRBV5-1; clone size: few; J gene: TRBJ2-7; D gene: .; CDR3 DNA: TGCGCCAGCAGCGACCCGACTAGTTACGAGCAGTACTTC; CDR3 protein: CASSDPTSYEQYF
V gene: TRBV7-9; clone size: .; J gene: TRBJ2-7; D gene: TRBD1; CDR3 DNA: TGTGCCAGCAGCTCGGGACAGGGGAAATACGAGCAGTACTTC; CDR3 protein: CASSSGQGKYEQYF
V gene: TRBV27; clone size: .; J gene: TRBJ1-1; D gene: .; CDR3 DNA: TGTGCCAGCAGTCCACCGGGGGGGCACCAAGCTTTCTTT; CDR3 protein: CASSPPGGHQAFF
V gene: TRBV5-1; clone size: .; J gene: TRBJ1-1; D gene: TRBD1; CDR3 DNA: TGCGCCAGCAGCCGAGGACAGGGAGGGGACACTGAAGCTTTCTTT; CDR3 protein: CASSRGQGGDTEAFF
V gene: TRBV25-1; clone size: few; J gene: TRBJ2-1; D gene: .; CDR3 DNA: TGTGCCAGCAGCTCGACCCAGAGGTCCTACAATGAGCAGTTCTTC; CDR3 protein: CASSSTQRSYNEQFF
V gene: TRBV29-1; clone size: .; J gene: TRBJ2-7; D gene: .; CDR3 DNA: TGCAGCGCGGAGGGGGACATATCCTACGAGCAGTACTTC; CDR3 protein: CSAEGDISYEQYF
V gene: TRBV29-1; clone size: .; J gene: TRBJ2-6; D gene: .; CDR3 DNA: TGCGGCGGGGTGCTATCTGGGGCCAACGTCCTGACTTTC; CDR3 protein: CGGVLSGANVLTF
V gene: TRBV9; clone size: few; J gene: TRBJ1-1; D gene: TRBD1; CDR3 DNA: TGTGCCAGCAGCGCTACAGGGGGCGAAATTTTTCGAACTGAAGCTTTCTTT; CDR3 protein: CASSATGGEIFRTEAFF
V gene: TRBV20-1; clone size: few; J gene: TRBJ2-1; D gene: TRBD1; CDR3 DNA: TGCAGTGCTCCGGACAGGATGGTGAATGAGCAGTTCTTC; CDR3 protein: CSAPDRMVNEQFF
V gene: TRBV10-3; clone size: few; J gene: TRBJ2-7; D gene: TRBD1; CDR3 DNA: TGTGCCATCAGTGAGTCGACGGGACAGGGCGCCGAGCAGTACTTC; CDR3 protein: CAISESTGQGAEQYF
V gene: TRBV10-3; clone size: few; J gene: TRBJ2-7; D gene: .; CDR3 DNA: TGTGCCATCAGTGAGTCGTTATGGGCAGTCGAGCAGTACTTC; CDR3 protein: CAISESLWAVEQYF
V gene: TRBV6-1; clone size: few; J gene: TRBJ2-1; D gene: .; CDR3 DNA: TGTGCCAGCAGGACAGGTGACTACAATGAGCAGTTCTTC; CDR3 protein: CASRTGDYNEQFF
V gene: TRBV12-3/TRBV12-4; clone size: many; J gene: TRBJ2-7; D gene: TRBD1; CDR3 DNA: TGTGCCAGCAATACAGGGGAAGCCGAGCAGTACTTC; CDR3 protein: CASNTGEAEQYF
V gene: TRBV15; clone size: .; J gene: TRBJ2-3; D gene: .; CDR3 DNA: TGTGCCACCAGCAGAGATAGGCAGCGTAGCACAGATACGCAGTATTTT; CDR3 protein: CATSRDRQRSTDTQYF
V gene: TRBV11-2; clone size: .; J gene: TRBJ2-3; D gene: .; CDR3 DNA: TGTGCCAGCAGCGCCGGGGTGGGGGGCACAGATACGCAGTATTTT; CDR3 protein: CASSAGVGGTDTQYF
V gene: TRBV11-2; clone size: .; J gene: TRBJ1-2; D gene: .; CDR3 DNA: TGTGCCAGCAGCCCTTACACAGGGTCTGGCTACACCTTC; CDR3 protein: CASSPYTGSGYTF
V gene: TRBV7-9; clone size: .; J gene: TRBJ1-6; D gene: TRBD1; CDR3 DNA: TGTGCCAGCAGCACTGCAGGGGGTAATTCACCCCTCCACTTT; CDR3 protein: CASSTAGGNSPLHF
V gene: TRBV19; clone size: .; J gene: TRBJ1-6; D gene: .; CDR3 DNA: TGTGCCACCGACCCTCAGGGACTACTGAATAAGTCACCCCTCCACTTT; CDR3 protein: CATDPQGLLNKSPLHF
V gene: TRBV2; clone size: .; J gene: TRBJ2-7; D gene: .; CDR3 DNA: TGTGCCAGCACCTGGCTTGCTTACAATGAGCAGTACTTC; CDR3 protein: CASTWLAYNEQYF
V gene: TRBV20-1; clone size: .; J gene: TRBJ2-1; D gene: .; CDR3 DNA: TGCAGTGCTAGAGCCTACGGGACAAACTACAATGAGCAGTTCTTC; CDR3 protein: CSARAYGTNYNEQFF
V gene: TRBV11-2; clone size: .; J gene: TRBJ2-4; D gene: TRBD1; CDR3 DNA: TGTGCCAGCAGCTTGGGGACAGGGTGGAACATTCAGTACTTC; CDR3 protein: CASSLGTGWNIQYF
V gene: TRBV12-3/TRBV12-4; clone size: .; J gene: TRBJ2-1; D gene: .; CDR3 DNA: TGTGCCAGCAGAATGGCCTTCGGAGCCTACAATGAGCAGTTCTTC; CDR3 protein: CASRMAFGAYNEQFF
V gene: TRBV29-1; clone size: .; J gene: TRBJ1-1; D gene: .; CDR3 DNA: TGCAGCGTTGTAGGGAAGACTGAAGCTTTCTTT; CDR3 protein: CSVVGKTEAFF
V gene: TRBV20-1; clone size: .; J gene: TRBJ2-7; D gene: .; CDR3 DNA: TGCAGTGCTAGAGAGGTAGTACTCTACGAGCAGTACTTC; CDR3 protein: CSAREVVLYEQYF
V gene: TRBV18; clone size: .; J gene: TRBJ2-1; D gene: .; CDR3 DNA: TGTGCCAGCTCACCCGCCTTAAGTGAGCAGTTCTTC; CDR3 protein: CASSPALSEQFF
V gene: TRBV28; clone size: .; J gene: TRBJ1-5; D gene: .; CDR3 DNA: TGTGCCAGCAGCCCAGTTCGGGACATTATTCAGCCCCAGCATTTT; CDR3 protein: CASSPVRDIIQPQHF
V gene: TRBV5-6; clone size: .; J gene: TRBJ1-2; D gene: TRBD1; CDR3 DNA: TGTGCCGGCAGCCACGACAGGGACTATGGCTACACCTTC; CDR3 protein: CAGSHDRDYGYTF
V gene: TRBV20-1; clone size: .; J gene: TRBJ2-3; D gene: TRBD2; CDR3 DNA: TGCAGTGCTAGGACCCCGGCTAGCGGGGGGGATACGCAGTATTTT; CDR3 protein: CSARTPASGGDTQYF
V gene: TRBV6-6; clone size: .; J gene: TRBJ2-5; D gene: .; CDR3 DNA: TGTGCCAGCAGTGACGAGCGGGCTAAAGAGACCCAGTACTTC; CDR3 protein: CASSDERAKETQYF
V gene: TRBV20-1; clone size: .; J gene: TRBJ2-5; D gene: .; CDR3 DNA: TGCAGTGCTAGACACGACAATGAGCAGTACTTC; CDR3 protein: CSARHDNEQYF
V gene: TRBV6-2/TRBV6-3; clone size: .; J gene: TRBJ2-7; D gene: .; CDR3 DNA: TGTGCCAGCAAGTACGGATCCTACGAGCAGTACTTC; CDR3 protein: CASKYGSYEQYF